This T cell receptor (beta chain) was found in a study of cytotoxic CD8 clonotypes in ibrutinib-treated CLL. This table comes from immunoSEQ multiplex PCR, and its TCRdb copy is limited to in-frame clones, with some not included. The data contain about 300,000 clones, around 69% of them singletons. CDR3 size: 15 residues. The V end lost 6 bases, the J end lost 0 bases, and 12 bases lay between the germline ends. CDR1 SNHLY and CDR2 FYNNEI come from the germline V gene. The receptor was isolated from a human donor with chronic lymphocytic leukemia. The sequencing used PBMCs, collected at disease progression, from a patient treated with ibrutinib. The V and J genes are TRBV2 and TRBJ1-5; D remains ambiguous. CDR3 nucleotide sequence: TGTGCCAGCAGGGGTCGGGTTAATAGCAATCAGCCCCAGCATTTT. This codes for CASRGRVNSNQPQHF.